This TCR beta chain was identified during a study of blood T cell repertoires in COVID-19. Study at large: COVID-19 samples, acute and convalescent, were from the United States, Italy and Spain. In each case, the material was cDNA or gDNA derived from T cells, B-cell-depleted T cells, or PBMCs.

Methods used by the authors: Nucleated cell counts were estimated from reference gene primer amplification. Sequencing used immunoSEQ multiplex PCR; TCRdb keeps in-frame clones, though not all of them. V, J and clone size are taken as reported in that table, and D and trimming were inferred from the DNA itself. This sample has roughly 220,000 clones, with 80% to 90% found just once. The V end was cut by 2 bases, the J end by 6 bases, with 8 bases between. The CDR3 covers 13 residues. The germline V gene has CDR1 SGHTA and CDR2 FQGNSA. What was sequenced was peripheral blood. J is TRBJ1-5 and V is TRBV7-2; the D is unclear. The TCR sequence derives from a man between 25 and 39 years old with active or convalescent COVID-19. The CDR3 is CASSLSSTQPQHF. CDR3 nucleotides: TGTGCCAGCAGCTTATCCAGTACTCAGCCCCAGCATTTT.